This TCR beta chain appears in the sequencing data of a study of blood T cell repertoires in COVID-19. Study details: The study drew acute and convalescent COVID-19 samples from the United States, Italy and Spain. Sample material is recorded as cDNA or gDNA derived from T cells, B-cell-depleted T cells, or PBMCs.

Trimming shortened V by 2 bases and J by 1 base, and 12 bases separated the two germline ends. CDR1 and CDR2 from the germline V gene are SGDLS and YYNGEE. CDR3 length: 15 residues. As handled by the study authors: Reference gene primers were amplified, and this amplification served to estimate nucleated cell counts. Generated by immunoSEQ multiplex PCR, the TCRdb table keeps only in-frame clones and is missing some. V and J calls and clone size are copied from that table; D and trimming were computed from the DNA. Of around 230,000 clones listed, around 88% are singletons. The origin of this receptor is a woman aged 45-65 years with acute or convalescent COVID-19. The V and J genes are TRBV9 and TRBJ1-1, with TRBD1 as a possible D gene (6 bases). Sequenced: peripheral blood. CDR3 amino acids: CASSVQGRGNTEAFF. The CDR3 DNA reads as TGTGCCAGCAGCGTTCAGGGGAGGGGGAACACTGAAGCTTTCTTT.